This T cell receptor beta chain was captured in a study of blood T cells in healthy people across ages. At least 5 micrograms of total RNA were extracted per sample. Regarding this clonotype: This may be a read error, as it is one base from a much larger clone.

Through a sample-barcoded 5' primer and a J-beta primer mix, a second PCR was run for 7 to 11 cycles. MiXCR, applied by TCRdb to the 5' RACE reads, yields one record per CDR3 protein. The sample lists more than 800,000 distinct CDR3 sequences, about 30% occurring once. The ends lost 7 bases at V and 4 bases at J; junction bases unmatched: 5. Germline values: CDR1 MDHEN, CDR2 SYDVKM. CDR3 length: 14 residues. The sequence came from a woman aged 80 or over in good health. The V gene is TRBV28, the J gene TRBJ1-4, with 8 bases lining up with TRBD1. Sequenced material: blood. This CDR3 reads CASIRTGSNEKLFF. Written as DNA, the CDR3 is TGTGCCAGCATCCGGACAGGGAGTAATGAAAAACTGTTTTTT.